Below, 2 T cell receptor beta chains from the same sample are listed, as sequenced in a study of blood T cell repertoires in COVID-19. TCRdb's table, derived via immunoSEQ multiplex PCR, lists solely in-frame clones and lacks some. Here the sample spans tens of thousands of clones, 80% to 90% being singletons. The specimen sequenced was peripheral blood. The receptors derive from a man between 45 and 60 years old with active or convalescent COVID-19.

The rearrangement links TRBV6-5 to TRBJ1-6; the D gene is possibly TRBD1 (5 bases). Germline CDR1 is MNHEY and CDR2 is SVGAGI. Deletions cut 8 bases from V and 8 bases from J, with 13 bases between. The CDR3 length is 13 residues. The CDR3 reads CASSAREDSPLHF. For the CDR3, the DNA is TGTGCCAGCTCGGCCAGGGAAGATTCACCCCTCCACTTT.

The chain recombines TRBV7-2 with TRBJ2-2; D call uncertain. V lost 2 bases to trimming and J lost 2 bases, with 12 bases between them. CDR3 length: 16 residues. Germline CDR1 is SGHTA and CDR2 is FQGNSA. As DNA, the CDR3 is TGTGCCAGCAGCTTACGATCCCCAGTCAACACCGGGGAGCTGTTTTTT. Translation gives CASSLRSPVNTGELFF.